Sequencing of this T cell receptor beta chain was carried out in a study of blood T cells in healthy people across ages. It was with a sample-barcoded 5' primer and a J-beta primer mix that a second PCR of roughly 7 to 12 cycles was run. In TCRdb, the 5' RACE reads were re-called with MiXCR into one record per CDR3 protein. The sample has approximately 850,000 distinct CDR3 sequences, about 42% seen once; the top ten hold nearly 20%. This clonotype was counted a single time. Germline and junction disagree at one end, which may indicate a read error. Germline CDR1 is DFQATT and CDR2 is SNEGSKA (reference sequence). CDR3 size: 14 residues.

This sequence was found in a man in his 60s in good health. The V gene is TRBV20-1, the J gene TRBJ2-7; weak D call: TRBD2 (5 bases). Sequenced: blood. The CDR3 loop reads CSARPLRGPSERYF. The CDR3, as DNA: TGCAGTGCTAGGCCCTTACGGGGTCCGAGCGAGCGGTACTTC.